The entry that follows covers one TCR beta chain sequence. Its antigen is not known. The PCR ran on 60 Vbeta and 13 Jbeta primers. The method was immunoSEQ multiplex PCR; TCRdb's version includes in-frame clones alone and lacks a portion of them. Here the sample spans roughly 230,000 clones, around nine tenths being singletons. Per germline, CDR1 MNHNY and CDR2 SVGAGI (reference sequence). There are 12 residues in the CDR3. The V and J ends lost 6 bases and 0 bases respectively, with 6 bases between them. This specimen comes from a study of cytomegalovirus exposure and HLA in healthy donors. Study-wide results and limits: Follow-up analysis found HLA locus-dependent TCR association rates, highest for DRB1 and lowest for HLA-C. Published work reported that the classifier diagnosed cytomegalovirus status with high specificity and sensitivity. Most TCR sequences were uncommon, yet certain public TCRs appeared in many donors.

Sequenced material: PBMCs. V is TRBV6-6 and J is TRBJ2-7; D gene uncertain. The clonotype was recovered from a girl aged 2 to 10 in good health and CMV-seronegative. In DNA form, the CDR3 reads TGTGCCAGCAGCCTAGTCTCCTACGAGCAGTACTTC. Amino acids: CASSLVSYEQYF.